One and the same sample provided the 29 T cell receptor beta chains below, sequenced in a study of cytomegalovirus exposure and HLA in healthy donors. This table comes from immunoSEQ multiplex PCR, and its TCRdb copy is limited to in-frame clones, with some not included. The table lists 150,000 to 200,000 clones, roughly 86% of them singletons, with roughly 2.5% in the top ten. Input material: PBMCs. These receptors all come from a man younger than 30 in good health and CMV-seropositive.

The genes are TRBV7-2 and TRBJ2-7, with TRBD2 matching 13 bases. Germline CDR1 SGHTA, CDR2 FQGNSA. CDR3 length: 18 residues. The junction had 10 bases not matched to a gene; V was cut back by 5 bases and J by 0 bases. The CDR3 reads CASSPQGLAGTSSYEQYF. As DNA, the CDR3 is TGTGCCAGCAGCCCCCAGGGACTAGCGGGAACCAGCTCCTACGAGCAGTACTTC. Filled out from reference TRBV7-2 and TRBJ2-7, the complete variable domain reads GAGVSQSPSNKVTEKGKDVELRCDPISGHTALYWYRQSLGQGLEFLIYFQGNSAPDKSGLPSDRFSAERTGGSVSTLTIQRTQQEDSAVYLCASSPQGLAGTSSYEQYFGPGTRLTVT.

The chain joins TRBV9 to TRBJ2-1; 10 bases match TRBD1. This CDR3 region has 16 residues. The ends lost 4 bases at V and 1 base at J; junction bases unmatched: 5. From germline, CDR1 is SGDLS and CDR2 YYNGEE. CDR3 nucleotides: TGTGCCAGCAGCCCACGGACAGGGGGTTCCTACAATGAGCAGTTCTTC. Amino acids: CASSPRTGGSYNEQFF.

This clone is a singleton in its sample. The chain employs TRBV19 and TRBJ2-7; D gene unclear. The CDR3 is made up of 13 amino acids. Germline V gene lookup returns CDR1 LNHDA and CDR2 SQIVND (reference sequence). With 5 bases removed from V and 6 bases from J, the gap between germline ends came to 14 bases. CDR3: CASSASPLTEQYF. The CDR3 DNA is TGTGCCAGTAGTGCCAGTCCATTAACCGAGCAGTACTTC.

The gene calls are TRBV7-8 and TRBJ1-2; D perhaps matches TRBD1 (6 bases). The CDR3 loop spans 15 amino acids. From germline, CDR1 is SGHVS and CDR2 FQNEAQ. Between the trimmed V and J ends, which lost 5 bases and 8 bases, there was a span of 21 bases. CDR3 residues: CASSRFDRTLGGYTF. CDR3 nucleotide sequence: TGTGCCAGCAGCCGTTTCGACAGGACCCTAGGGGGCTACACCTTC.

The chain links TRBV27 to TRBJ2-7, with D uncertain. Germline-derived CDR1 and CDR2 are MNHEY and SMNVEV (reference sequence). The CDR3 sequence is 13 residues long. V lost 5 bases and J 2 bases, leaving 10 bases between the germline ends. The CDR3 is CASSPQATYEQYF. The CDR3 DNA reads TGTGCCAGCAGTCCACAAGCGACCTACGAGCAGTACTTC.

V is TRBV6-1 and J is TRBJ1-4; D remains unclear. The CDR3 runs to 14 residues. CDR1 is MNHNS and CDR2 is SASEGT in the germline V gene. The V end was cut by 2 bases, the J end by 11 bases, with 15 bases between. The chain's CDR3 is CASSESVREDKLFF. CDR3 nucleotide sequence: TGTGCCAGCAGTGAAAGCGTCCGGGAGGATAAACTGTTTTTT.

The rearrangement uses TRBV6-1 and TRBJ1-3; no firm D call. V was shortened by 0 bases and J by 2 bases, with 11 bases between the two germline ends. The CDR3 contains 16 residues. Germline V lookup: CDR1 MNHNS, CDR2 SASEGT. As DNA, the CDR3 is TGTGCCAGCAGTGAAGCCGGAGGAAAAGCTGGAAACACCATATATTTT. This translates into CASSEAGGKAGNTIYF.

The rearrangement uses TRBV27 and TRBJ2-1; 16 bases match TRBD2. Losses at the gene ends were 6 bases for V and 7 bases for J; bases not matched to a gene: 12. Germline CDR1 reads MNHEY; CDR2 reads SMNVEV (reference sequence). The CDR3 has 18 amino acids. The CDR3 sequence: CASRGPGTSGRAMNEQFF. CDR3 DNA sequence: TGTGCCAGCAGGGGTCCCGGGACTAGCGGGAGGGCCATGAATGAGCAGTTCTTC.

The CDR3 coding sequence is TGTGCCAGCAGGCCTAGCGGCGGTCATACGCAGTATTTT. Protein: CASRPSGGHTQYF. This chain links TRBV7-2 with TRBJ2-3, with 7 bases identical to TRBD2. Trimming removed 6 bases from V and 7 bases from J; junction bases left unmatched: 7. Per germline, CDR1 SGHTA and CDR2 FQGNSA. The CDR3 is 13 residues long.

CDR3 in amino acids: CASSPRESGQETQYF. The CDR3, as DNA: TGCGCCAGCAGCCCCCGGGAGAGTGGTCAAGAGACCCAGTACTTC. This chain uses TRBV4-3 with TRBJ2-5; maybe TRBD2 (6 bases). The germline gives CDR1 LGHNA, CDR2 YSLEER. The CDR3 spans 15 residues. Trimming left V 4 bases short and J 2 bases short, with 14 bases between.

The V call is TRBV5-1, the J call TRBJ1-2; D is ambiguous. Trimming removed 0 bases from V and 3 bases from J, with 9 bases in between. In germline, CDR1 is SGHRS, CDR2 YFSETQ. This CDR3 has 14 amino acids. The CDR3 DNA follows: TGCGCCAGCAGCTTGGTCGGAACAGACTATGGCTACACCTTC. This codes for CASSLVGTDYGYTF.

The J gene is TRBJ2-1, the V gene TRBV5-3; D perhaps matches TRBD1 (5 bases). TRBV5-3 falls under the ORF class, with uncertain function. Trimming pared 4 bases from V and 10 bases from J, leaving 15 bases between. The CDR3 length is 13 residues. The CDR3 nucleotides are TGTGCCAGAAGCCCGTGTCAGGCAGGGGAGCAGTTCTTC. It specifies CARSPCQAGEQFF.

V usage is TRBV20-1 and J usage is TRBJ2-3, with a tentative D call TRBD1 (5 bases). From germline, CDR1 is DFQATT and CDR2 SNEGSKA (reference sequence). This CDR3 is built from 11 residues. V shed 6 bases and J shed 4 bases, with 8 bases lying between them. The CDR3 loop reads CSAGAPDTQYF. In nucleotides, the CDR3 is TGCAGTGCAGGGGCCCCAGATACGCAGTATTTT.

The rearrangement links TRBV7-9 to TRBJ2-7, with 8 bases matching TRBD1. Trimming removed 0 bases from V and 3 bases from J; junction bases left unmatched: 7. CDR3 length equals 16 residues. Germline assignment: CDR1 SEHNR and CDR2 FQNEAQ (reference sequence). CDR3: CASSLALGQEIYEQYF. The CDR3 nucleotides are TGTGCCAGCAGCTTAGCATTGGGACAGGAGATCTACGAGCAGTACTTC.

The J gene is TRBJ2-1, the V gene TRBV9, with D maybe TRBD1 (6 bases). This CDR3 contains 16 residues. Germline V gene data show CDR1 as SGDLS and CDR2 as YYNGEE. Trimming cost V 4 bases and J 6 bases, with 20 bases left between them. The CDR3 DNA reads TGTGCCAGCAGCCAGTCAGCAGGGGCGGTCTCCAATGAGCAGTTCTTC. This translates into CASSQSAGAVSNEQFF.

The chain links TRBV13 to TRBJ2-1; the match to TRBD2 covers 9 bases. The junction had 8 bases not matched to a gene; V was cut back by 3 bases and J by 8 bases. CDR1 is PRHDT, CDR2 FYEKMQ, per germline (reference sequence). The CDR3 totals 15 residues. The CDR3 sequence: CASSFNLAGNDEQFF. The CDR3 region has the DNA TGTGCCAGCAGCTTTAATCTAGCGGGGAATGATGAGCAGTTCTTC.

The V and J genes are TRBV13 and TRBJ2-1, with TRBD2 matching over 11 bases. The germline V gene has CDR1 PRHDT and CDR2 FYEKMQ (reference sequence). The CDR3 consists of 19 residues. The trim removed 4 bases at V and 1 base at J, leaving 12 bases unmatched. The CDR3 is CASSSSGLAGGQSYNEQFF. As DNA, the CDR3 is TGTGCCAGCAGCTCCTCGGGGCTAGCGGGAGGACAATCCTACAATGAGCAGTTCTTC.

The rearrangement joins TRBV27 to TRBJ1-5; D unresolved. CDR1 and CDR2 (germline): MNHEY, SMNVEV (reference sequence). The V gene lost 4 bases and the J gene lost 7 bases, with 11 bases spanning the gap. The CDR3 runs 13 residues. Here the CDR3 reads CASSWGTGQPQHF. CDR3 bases: TGTGCCAGCAGTTGGGGTACGGGGCAGCCCCAGCATTTT.

J is TRBJ2-5 and V is TRBV7-6; a weak D match, TRBD2 (5 bases). This CDR3 is 14 amino acids long. V was trimmed by 4 bases and J by 5 bases, leaving 14 bases between them. CDR1 and CDR2 from the germline V gene are SGHVS and FNYEAQ. CDR3 nucleotides: TGTGCCAGCAGCTCGCCAGACTACCTGGAGACCCAGTACTTC. Encoded protein: CASSSPDYLETQYF.

The chain links TRBV9 to TRBJ1-1; 10 nucleotides match TRBD1. The J segment lost 7 bases and the V segment lost 3 bases, leaving 9 bases of the junction unmatched. Looked up from germline, CDR1 is SGDLS and CDR2 is YYNGEE. This CDR3 spans 15 amino acids. CDR3 in DNA: TGTGCCAGCAGCGCACCCGGGACAGGGGTTCGTGAAGCTTTCTTT. Translation gives CASSAPGTGVREAFF.

Only one count was recorded for this clone. This rearrangement joins TRBV6-1 to TRBJ2-7; possibly TRBD2 for D (6 bases). This CDR3 has 15 amino acids. Germline CDR1 and CDR2: MNHNS and SASEGT. Trimming pared 1 base from V and 2 bases from J, leaving 12 bases between. The CDR3 nucleotides read TGTGCCAGCAGTGAAGATTGGAGGGTGGCCTACGAGCAGTACTTC. Protein sequence: CASSEDWRVAYEQYF.

The chain recombines TRBV6-5 with TRBJ2-7; no clear D. Germline V CDR1 and CDR2: MNHEY, SVGAGI. This CDR3 comprises 16 residues. V was pared by 2 bases and J by 2 bases, with 16 bases between. The CDR3 DNA reads as TGTGCCAGCAGTTACAAGACCGGGTTAGGCGCCTACGAGCAGTACTTC. Its translation: CASSYKTGLGAYEQYF.

The table lists this clone with a count of one. The J gene is TRBJ2-6, the V gene TRBV28; D gene uncertain. The CDR3 contains 14 residues. V lost 7 bases, J lost 3 bases, and 10 bases lay in between. The germline gives CDR1 MDHEN, CDR2 SYDVKM. DNA for the CDR3: TGTGCCAGCACAGGTACATATGGGGCCAACGTCCTGACTTTC. Amino acid sequence: CASTGTYGANVLTF. The whole variable domain, remainder taken from reference TRBV28 and TRBJ2-6, is DVKVTQSSRYLVKRTGEKVFLECVQDMDHENMFWYRQDPGLGLRLIYFSYDVKMKEKGDIPEGYSVSREKKERFSLILESASTNQTSMYLCASTGTYGANVLTFGAGSRLTVL.

V and J are TRBV5-1 and TRBJ2-3; D perhaps matches TRBD1 (5 bases). V was pared by 4 bases and J by 0 bases, with 18 bases between. CDR3 length: 17 amino acids. Germline V gene data show CDR1 as SGHRS and CDR2 as YFSETQ. In DNA form, the CDR3 reads TGCGCCAGCAGCCGACAGCCCAGGAAGGCGAGCACAGATACGCAGTATTTT. Translating gives CASSRQPRKASTDTQYF.

The chain joins TRBV4-2 to TRBJ1-3; 7 bases are shared with TRBD1. Germline CDR1 LGHNA, CDR2 YNFKEQ. Losses at the gene ends were 1 base for V and 2 bases for J; bases not matched to a gene: 2. This CDR3 is built from 15 residues. The chain's CDR3 is CASSQGTGAGNTIYF. The CDR3 region has the DNA TGTGCCAGCAGCCAAGGGACAGGTGCTGGAAACACCATATATTTT.

V is TRBV5-8 and J is TRBJ1-4; D uncertain. The V and J ends lost 0 bases and 8 bases respectively, with 11 bases between them. CDR3 length equals 14 residues. CDR1 SGHTS and CDR2 YDEGEE come from the germline V gene. The CDR3 DNA is TGTGCCAGCAGCTTGGACCAACTGAGGGAAAAACTGTTTTTT. Its protein product is CASSLDQLREKLFF.

The chain combines TRBV7-9 with TRBJ1-5; D perhaps matches TRBD1 (5 bases). This CDR3 is built from 15 residues. Trimming removed 5 bases at V and 4 bases at J, with 15 bases between. Germline V CDR1 and CDR2: SEHNR, FQNEAQ (reference sequence). CDR3 bases: TGTGCCAGCAGCCGGACATCAGGACTAAATCAGCCCCAGCATTTT. Its translation is CASSRTSGLNQPQHF.

For the CDR3, the DNA is TGTGCCAGCAGTGAAGAAGGGGAGGGGTGCTACACCTTC. Translation gives CASSEEGEGCYTF. This chain uses TRBV2 with TRBJ1-2; possible D gene TRBD1, 5 bases. The CDR3 has 13 amino acids. Germline V gives CDR1 SNHLY, CDR2 FYNNEI. Trimming cost V 1 base and J 9 bases, with 12 bases left between them.

Turning to this clone: Other DNA sequences from this sample encode an identical CDR3 as well. The chain carries TRBV10-2 and TRBJ2-1; the match to TRBD2 covers 8 bases. This CDR3 contains 12 residues. Germline trimming cut 6 bases from V and 7 bases from J; bases unmatched to any gene: 2. Germline assignment: CDR1 WSHSY and CDR2 SAAADI. The chain's CDR3 is CASSGGGNEQFF. Written as DNA, the CDR3 is TGCGCCAGCAGCGGGGGGGGGAATGAGCAGTTCTTC.